Listed below are T cell receptor beta chains from one sample, sequenced in a study of CD8 T cells in ankylosing spondylitis. TCRdb used MiXCR to reprocess the 5' RACE reads, holding one entry per CDR3 protein. The table shows approximately 260,000 distinct CDR3 sequences, with 8.6% occurring only once. Sequenced input: blood, either unsorted or a sorted T cell fraction (not recorded which). Receptors originate from a male donor with ankylosing spondylitis or in good health (not recorded which). CDR3s include the opening cysteine and the closing phenylalanine or tryptophan. D genes are given only for firm matches. Size is omitted from some rows. Given values are once, few, many or a class for expanded clones.

d_call	clone_size	v_call	j_call	cdr3_aa	cdr3_nt
.	few	TRBV28	TRBJ1-5	CASSPRAGRGSDQPQHF	TGTGCCAGCAGTCCCCGGGCGGGCCGGGGGTCAGATCAGCCCCAGCATTTT
.	many	TRBV5-1	TRBJ2-1	CASSLERGGDEQFF	TGCGCCAGCAGCTTGGAGAGGGGAGGAGATGAGCAGTTCTTC
.	many	TRBV6-2/TRBV6-3	TRBJ1-1	CASSYPGTVNTEAFF	TGTGCCAGCAGTTACCCCGGGACGGTGAACACTGAAGCTTTCTTT
.	many	TRBV29-1	TRBJ1-1	CSVEDQRGWGTEAFF	TGCAGCGTTGAAGATCAACGGGGGTGGGGCACTGAAGCTTTCTTT
.	many	TRBV5-5	TRBJ1-1	CASSLYRGLGVNTEAFF	TGTGCCAGCAGCTTGTATAGGGGCCTGGGAGTGAACACTGAAGCTTTCTTT
TRBD1	few	TRBV5-1	TRBJ2-3	CASSGRQGDTQYF	TGCGCCAGCAGCGGTAGACAGGGAGATACGCAGTATTTT
TRBD2	many	TRBV20-1	TRBJ2-1	CSARLAGIYNEQFF	TGCAGTGCTAGACTAGCGGGGATCTACAATGAGCAGTTCTTC
.	many	TRBV20-1	TRBJ2-5	CSASAWGTGETQYF	TGCAGTGCTAGCGCCTGGGGGACCGGAGAGACCCAGTACTTC
.	many	TRBV12-3/TRBV12-4	TRBJ2-1	CASADLGIHEQFF	TGTGCCAGCGCCGACTTGGGGATCCATGAGCAGTTCTTC
.	many	TRBV20-1	TRBJ2-3	CSATGGNTQYF	TGCAGTGCTACCGGGGGCAATACGCAGTATTTT
.	many	TRBV27	TRBJ1-4	CASSRGTWEKLFF	TGTGCCAGCTCCAGGGGTACGTGGGAAAAACTGTTTTTT
.	few	TRBV5-5	TRBJ1-6	CASSLGLGSSYNSPLHF	TGTGCCAGCAGCTTGGGACTGGGAAGCTCCTATAATTCACCCCTCCACTTT
TRBD1	many	TRBV5-1	TRBJ2-3	CASSSGQGAPTDTQYF	TGCGCCAGCAGCTCTGGACAGGGGGCCCCCACAGATACGCAGTATTTT
.	many	TRBV20-1	TRBJ1-5	CSARNGGSPAEPQHF	TGCAGTGCTAGAAACGGAGGCAGCCCGGCGGAGCCCCAGCATTTT
TRBD1	many	TRBV30	TRBJ2-2	CAWRQGQGTGELFF	TGTGCCTGGAGGCAGGGACAGGGAACCGGGGAGCTGTTTTTT
.	.	TRBV29-1	TRBJ1-2	CSVGDRNGYTF	TGCAGCGTTGGGGACCGCAATGGCTACACCTTC
.	few	TRBV20-1	TRBJ1-2	CRDGAQYGYTF	TGCAGGGACGGGGCTCAGTATGGCTACACCTTC